This T cell receptor (beta chain) is from a study of shared clonotypes between healthy human individuals. In the study's own analysis: Filtering differed, since immunoSEQ gave only junction sequences and no quality scores. Only in-frame clones appear in the TCRdb table, and some are missing; sequencing was by immunoSEQ multiplex PCR. V, J and clone size were drawn from that table, and D and trimming were deduced from the DNA. The sample includes around 700,000 clones, roughly 94% of them seen just once. About this clone itself: Antigen unknown. Relative to the germline gene, one junction end is altered; a read error may explain this.

CDR1 and CDR2 from the germline V gene are MDHEN and SYDVKM. This CDR3 comprises 13 residues. Naive CD8 cells lacked CD45RO and underwent positive selection for CCR7, leaving out terminally differentiated effector memory CD45RA+ cells. Overall study findings and caveats: It was the non-shared clonotypes that had lower generation probabilities than clonotypes shared by all four donors.

The origin of this receptor is a young man in good health. The chain combines TRBV28 with TRBJ1-1; TRBD1 matches at 7 bases. The sequencing sample was made of naive CD8+ T cells sorted from blood. The CDR3 here is CASRTGSNAEAFF. CDR3 in DNA: TGTGCCAGCAGGACAGGGTCGAACGCTGAAGCTTTCTTT. Full variable domain (remainder filled in from reference TRBV28 and TRBJ1-1): DVKVTQSSRYLVKRTGEKVFLECVQDMDHENMFWYRQDPGLGLRLIYFSYDVKMKEKGDIPEGYSVSREKKERFSLILESASTNQTSMYLCASRTGSNAEAFFGQGTRLTVV.